The present T cell receptor beta chain was sequenced within a study of blood T cell repertoires in COVID-19. TCRdb's table, derived via immunoSEQ multiplex PCR, lists solely in-frame clones and lacks some. The sample has approximately 300,000 clones; 70% to 90% are singletons. A word on this clone: Additional DNA sequences in this sample encode the identical CDR3.

The V segment lost 3 bases and the J segment 4 bases; nucleotides outside the gene matches: 1. Germline V gene data show CDR1 as KGHSH and CDR2 as LQKENI. The CDR3 is made up of 14 amino acids. The specimen was PBMCs or T cells enriched from blood (not recorded which). The chain joins TRBV18 to TRBJ1-5; 9 bases are shared with TRBD1. The TCR was taken from a woman aged 25 to 39 who had recovered from COVID-19. CDR3 sequence: CASSPGQGNQPQHF. The CDR3 DNA reads TGTGCCAGCTCACCCGGACAGGGGAATCAGCCCCAGCATTTT.